The clone carrying this T cell receptor (beta chain) was found many times. The sample comes from a study of T-cell reconstitution after alpha-beta-depleted transplantation in children. Unique molecular identifiers featured in how the TCRbeta library was prepared. TCRdb re-called the PCR reads with MiXCR, one entry per CDR3 protein. The sample includes 550,000 to 800,000 distinct CDR3 sequences, approximately 14% of them seen just once. V was pared by 6 bases and J by 4 bases, with 19 bases between. The CDR3 runs 16 residues. Per the germline V gene, CDR1 is ENHRY and CDR2 is SYGVKD. The chain is built from TRBV10-3 and TRBJ1-3; D is unresolved. The sample in question was PBMCs, obtained before TCRalphabeta/CD19-depleted stem cell transplant. This receptor was obtained from a girl aged 2-10 years with congenital amegakaryocytic thrombocytopenia, due to receive a stem cell transplant. The CDR3 protein is CAISNPADPSGNTIYF. Here the CDR3 DNA reads TGTGCCATCAGCAACCCGGCCGACCCCTCCGGAAACACCATATATTTT.